This T cell receptor beta chain was sequenced in a study of CD8 T cells in Susac syndrome (dated by TCRdb to between 2018 and 2021). Context from the whole study: Of the Susac syndrome patients who were sequenced, eight or nine were in clinical remission while five or six had clinically active disease. At blood withdrawal, Susac syndrome patients were either therapy-naive, taking corticosteroids (in some cases with IVIg as well), or taking IVIg alone. The study used repertoire sequencing to test whether antigen drove CD8+ T cell activation and differentiation in Susac syndrome. CD8+ T cell repertoire clonality was compared between about 12 healthy donors, some 14 Susac syndrome patients and approximately 15 multiple sclerosis patients. General study outcomes and caveats: CD8+ repertoires in Susac syndrome showed clonal expansion, which was highest in CD8+ TEMRA cells and was greater in clinically active patients than in remitting patients. In the total CD8+ and CD8+ TEMRA repertoires, 15 to 20 and five Susac-specific public clones, respectively, were identified. The number of individuals in the TCR sequencing and HLA analysis was recognized as being relatively small.

Memory subsets for TEMRA sorting were defined by CD27 and CD45RA staining, since CD62L is shed upon thawing. High-throughput TCR beta sequencing profiled peripheral blood CD8+ and CD4+ T cells from healthy donors, Susac syndrome patients and multiple sclerosis patients. For six Susac syndrome patients, sequencing was done on both total CD8+ T cells and sorted CD8+ TEMRA cells. Susac syndrome patients met recently defined diagnostic criteria for definite or probable disease. Bulk CD8+ and CD4+ T cells were purified by magnetic negative isolation, whereas CD8+ TEMRA cells were enriched by FACS. Blood was drawn into EDTA tubes, processed within 24 hours, and PBMCs were isolated by density gradient centrifugation. PBMCs intended for TCR sequencing were cryopreserved in liquid nitrogen and thawed later in a water bath at 37 degrees C. Using fluorescence-activated cell sorting on a BD FACSAria III, CD8+ TEMRA cells were enriched from thawed PBMCs. The sorted or isolated CD4+, CD8+ and CD8+ TEMRA cells had a purity of 90% or higher.

Its CDR3 holds 17 amino acids, cysteine through phenylalanine. Kept here is only the CDR3 DNA, which spans 51 bases and is read in frame from base 1. The germline V end is reduced by 0 bases and the J end by 2 bases; junction bases left unmatched: 4. Based on the germline V gene (reference sequence), the CDR1 and CDR2 sequences are PRHDT and FYEKMQ. This clonotype was seen more than once but under ten times. Its recognized antigen is unknown. The record has no base qualities; no much larger clone is one base away. RNA was extracted with the RNeasy kit and roughly 0.5 to 1 ug was reverse transcribed using random hexamers. TCR beta CDR3 regions were amplified with the immunoSEQ multiplex PCR assay covering 54 Vbeta and 13 Jbeta segments. Bias from PCR amplification was corrected by using a synthetic template baseline for primer optimization and for computational correction. In the source study's methods: Reads were assigned to V, D and J genes according to IMGT and analyzed in immunoSEQ Analyzer, with only productive sequences retained. Clonality was calculated as one minus the Shannon entropy normalized by log2 of the number of productive unique sequences. Public and private clones were assessed among the 100 most prevalent clones of each patient and control. Clones were defined as Susac-specific when absent from the healthy and MS cohorts, from about 970 published viral clones and from other ImmuneACCESS disease sequences. The raw public reads went through TCRdb reprocessing: fastp at Q25, MiXCR clone calling, in-frame beta chains kept. Identical CDR3 protein sequences are pooled into one entry, listed with their most common genes and DNA. The V and J calls follow TCRdb's processing rather than the paper's. The sample table holds about 2,500 distinct CDR3 sequences, of which roughly 69% were seen once. Jointly, the top ten make up approximately 19% of the sample.

Sequencing input: CD8+ TEMRA cells from PBMCs. Interpreted using the paper, the cell subset or site label stands for: FACS-sorted terminally differentiated effector memory CD8+ T cells re-expressing CD45RA (CD8+ TEMRA). The V and J genes are TRBV13 and TRBJ2-6, with TRBD2 identical over 7 junction bases. This sequence was found in a human donor with Susac syndrome. Here the CDR3 is given as CASSLGTSWPGANVLTF. The DNA sequence is TGTGCCAGCAGCTTAGGGACTAGCTGGCCTGGGGCCAACGTCCTGACTTTC.